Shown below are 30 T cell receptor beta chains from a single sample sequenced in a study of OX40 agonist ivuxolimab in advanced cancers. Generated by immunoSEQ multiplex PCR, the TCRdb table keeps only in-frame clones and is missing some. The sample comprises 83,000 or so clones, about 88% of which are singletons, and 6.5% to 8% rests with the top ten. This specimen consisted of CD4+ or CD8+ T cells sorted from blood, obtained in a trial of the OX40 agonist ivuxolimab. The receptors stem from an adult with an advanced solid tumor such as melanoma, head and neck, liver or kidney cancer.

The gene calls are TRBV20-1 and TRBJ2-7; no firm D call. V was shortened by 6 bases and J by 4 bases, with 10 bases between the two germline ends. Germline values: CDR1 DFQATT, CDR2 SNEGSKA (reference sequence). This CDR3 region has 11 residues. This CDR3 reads CSALTGYEQYF. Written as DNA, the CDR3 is TGCAGTGCACTGACCGGTTACGAGCAGTACTTC.

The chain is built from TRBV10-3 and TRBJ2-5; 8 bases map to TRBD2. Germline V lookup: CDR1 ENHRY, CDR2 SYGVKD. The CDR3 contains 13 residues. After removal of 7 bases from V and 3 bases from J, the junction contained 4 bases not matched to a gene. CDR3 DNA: TGTGCCATCATGGGTAGCGGGGAAGAGACCCAGTACTTC. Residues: CAIMGSGEETQYF.

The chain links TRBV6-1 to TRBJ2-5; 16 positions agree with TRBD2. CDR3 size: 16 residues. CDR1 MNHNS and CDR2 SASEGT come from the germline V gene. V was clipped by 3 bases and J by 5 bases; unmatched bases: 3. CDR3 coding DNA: TGTGCCAGCAGTGACGGGACTAGCGGGGGGGCGGAGACCCAGTACTTC. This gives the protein CASSDGTSGGAETQYF.

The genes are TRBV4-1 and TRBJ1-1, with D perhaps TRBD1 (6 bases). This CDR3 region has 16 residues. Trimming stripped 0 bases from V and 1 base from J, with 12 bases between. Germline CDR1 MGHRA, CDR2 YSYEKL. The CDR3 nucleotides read TGCGCCAGCAGCCAAGAAAGGACAGTACCGAACACTGAAGCTTTCTTT. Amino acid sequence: CASSQERTVPNTEAFF.

In DNA form, the CDR3 reads TGTGCCAGTAACAGGGGAACTAACTATGGCTACACCTTC. Its translation is CASNRGTNYGYTF. The chain combines TRBV9 with TRBJ1-2, with 7 bases fitting TRBD1. CDR1 is SGDLS and CDR2 is YYNGEE in the germline V gene. CDR3 size: 13 residues. Unmatched junction bases numbered 4, after V lost 8 bases and J lost 0 bases. The full variable domain, its missing parts supplied by reference TRBV9 and TRBJ1-2, is DSGVTQTPKHLITATGQRVTLRCSPRSGDLSVYWYQQSLDQGLQFLIQYYNGEERAKGNILERFSAQQFPDLHSELNLSSLELGDSALYFCASNRGTNYGYTFGSGTRLTVV.

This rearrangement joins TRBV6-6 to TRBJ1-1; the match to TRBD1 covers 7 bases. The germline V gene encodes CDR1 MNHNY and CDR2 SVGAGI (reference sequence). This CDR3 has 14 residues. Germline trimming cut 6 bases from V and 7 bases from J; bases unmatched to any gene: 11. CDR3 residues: CASSSRGQAFEAFF. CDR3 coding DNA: TGTGCCAGCAGCTCCCGTGGACAGGCCTTTGAAGCTTTCTTT.

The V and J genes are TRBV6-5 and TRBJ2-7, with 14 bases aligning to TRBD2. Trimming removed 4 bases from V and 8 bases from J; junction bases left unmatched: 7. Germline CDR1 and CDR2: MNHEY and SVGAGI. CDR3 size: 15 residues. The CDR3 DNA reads TGTGCCAGCAGTTTCGGGACTAGCGGGGGCCTCAAGCAGTACTTC. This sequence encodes CASSFGTSGGLKQYF.

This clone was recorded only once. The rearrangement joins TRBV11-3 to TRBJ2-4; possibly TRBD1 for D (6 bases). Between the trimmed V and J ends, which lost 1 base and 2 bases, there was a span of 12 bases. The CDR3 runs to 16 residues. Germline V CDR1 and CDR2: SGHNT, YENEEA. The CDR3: CASSLAAGVSKNIQYF. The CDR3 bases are TGTGCCAGCAGCTTAGCTGCAGGGGTGTCCAAAAACATTCAGTACTTC.

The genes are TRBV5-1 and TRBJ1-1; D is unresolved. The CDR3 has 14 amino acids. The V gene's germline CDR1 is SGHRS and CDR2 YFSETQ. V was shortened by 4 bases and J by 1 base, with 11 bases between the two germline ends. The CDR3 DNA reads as TGCGCCAGCAGCCCCGGATATTCGAACACTGAAGCTTTCTTT. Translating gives CASSPGYSNTEAFF.

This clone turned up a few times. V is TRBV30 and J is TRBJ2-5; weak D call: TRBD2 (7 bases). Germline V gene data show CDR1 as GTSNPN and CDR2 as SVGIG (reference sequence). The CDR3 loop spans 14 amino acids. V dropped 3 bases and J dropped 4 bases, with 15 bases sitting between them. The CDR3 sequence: CAWSRGGGVETQYF. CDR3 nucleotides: TGTGCCTGGAGCAGGGGAGGGGGGGTAGAGACCCAGTACTTC.

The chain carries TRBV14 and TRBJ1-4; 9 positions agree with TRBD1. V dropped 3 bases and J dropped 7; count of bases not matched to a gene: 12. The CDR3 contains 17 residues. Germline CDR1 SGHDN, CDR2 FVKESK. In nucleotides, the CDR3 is TGTGCCAGCAGCCATCCCCCACAGGGGGCGCTCAGTGAAAAACTGTTTTTT. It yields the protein CASSHPPQGALSEKLFF.

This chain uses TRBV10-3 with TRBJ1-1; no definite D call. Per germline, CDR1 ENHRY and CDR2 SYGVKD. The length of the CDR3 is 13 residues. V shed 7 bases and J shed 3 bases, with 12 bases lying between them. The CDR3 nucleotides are TGTGCCATCAATCGGGGTGCGGACACTGAAGCTTTCTTT. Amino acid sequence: CAINRGADTEAFF.

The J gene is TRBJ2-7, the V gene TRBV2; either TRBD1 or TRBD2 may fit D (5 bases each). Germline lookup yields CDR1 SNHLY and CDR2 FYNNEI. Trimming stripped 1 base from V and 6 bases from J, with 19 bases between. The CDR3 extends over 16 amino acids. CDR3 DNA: TGTGCCAGCAGTGAAGGCAGTGGATATGGGGGAATCGAGCAGTACTTC. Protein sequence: CASSEGSGYGGIEQYF.

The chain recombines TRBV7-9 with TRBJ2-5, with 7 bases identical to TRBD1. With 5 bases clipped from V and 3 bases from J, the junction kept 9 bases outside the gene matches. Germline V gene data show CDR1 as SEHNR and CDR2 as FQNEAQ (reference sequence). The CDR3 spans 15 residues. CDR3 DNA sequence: TGTGCCAGCAGCCCCTCCGGGACAGCCAAAGAGACCCAGTACTTC. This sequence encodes CASSPSGTAKETQYF.

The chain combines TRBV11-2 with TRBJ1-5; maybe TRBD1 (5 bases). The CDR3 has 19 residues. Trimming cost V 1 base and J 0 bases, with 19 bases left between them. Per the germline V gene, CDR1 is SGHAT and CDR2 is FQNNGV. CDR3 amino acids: CASSLVGRGASYSNQPQHF. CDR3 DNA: TGTGCCAGCAGCTTAGTGGGACGTGGGGCCAGCTATAGCAATCAGCCCCAGCATTTT.

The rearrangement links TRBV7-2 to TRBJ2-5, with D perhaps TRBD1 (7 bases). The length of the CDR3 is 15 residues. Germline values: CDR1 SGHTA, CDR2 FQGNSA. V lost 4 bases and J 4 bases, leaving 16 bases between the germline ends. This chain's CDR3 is CASSSQTGRRETQYF. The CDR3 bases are TGTGCCAGCAGCTCCCAGACAGGGAGGAGAGAGACCCAGTACTTC.

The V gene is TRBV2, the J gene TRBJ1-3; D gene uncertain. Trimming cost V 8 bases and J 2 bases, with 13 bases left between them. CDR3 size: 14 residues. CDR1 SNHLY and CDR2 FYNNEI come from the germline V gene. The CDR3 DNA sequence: TGTGCCAGCCTCACCCCCGGGACTGGAAACACCATATATTTT. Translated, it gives CASLTPGTGNTIYF. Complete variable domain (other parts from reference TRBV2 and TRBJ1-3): EPEVTQTPSHQVTQMGQEVILRCVPISNHLYFYWYRQILGQKVEFLVSFYNNEISEKSEIFDDQFSVERPDGSNFTLKIRSTKLEDSAMYFCASLTPGTGNTIYFGEGSWLTVV.

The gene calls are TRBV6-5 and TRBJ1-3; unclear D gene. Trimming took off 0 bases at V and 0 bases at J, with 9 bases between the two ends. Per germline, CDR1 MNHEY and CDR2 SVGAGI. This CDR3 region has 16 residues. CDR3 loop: CASSYSIRFSGNTIYF. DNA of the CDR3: TGTGCCAGCAGTTACTCGATTCGTTTCTCTGGAAACACCATATATTTT.

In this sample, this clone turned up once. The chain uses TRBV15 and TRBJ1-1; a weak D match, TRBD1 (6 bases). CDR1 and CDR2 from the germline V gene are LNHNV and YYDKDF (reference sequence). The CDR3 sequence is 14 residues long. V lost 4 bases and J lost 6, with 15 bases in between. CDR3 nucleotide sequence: TGTGCCACCAGCACTTATTCCTCAGGGGCTGAAGCTTTCTTT. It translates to CATSTYSSGAEAFF. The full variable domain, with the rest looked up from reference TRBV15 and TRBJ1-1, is DAMVIQNPRYQVTQFGKPVTLSCSQTLNHNVMYWYQQKSSQAPKLLFHYYDKDFNNEADTPDNFQSRRPNTSFCFLDIRSPGLGDTAMYLCATSTYSSGAEAFFGQGTRLTVV.

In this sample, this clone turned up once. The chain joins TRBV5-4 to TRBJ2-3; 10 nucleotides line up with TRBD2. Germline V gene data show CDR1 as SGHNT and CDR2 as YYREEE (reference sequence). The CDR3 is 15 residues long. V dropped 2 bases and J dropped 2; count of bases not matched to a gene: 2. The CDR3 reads CASSFTSGTTDTQYF. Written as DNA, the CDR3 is TGTGCCAGCAGCTTTACTAGCGGGACCACAGATACGCAGTATTTT.

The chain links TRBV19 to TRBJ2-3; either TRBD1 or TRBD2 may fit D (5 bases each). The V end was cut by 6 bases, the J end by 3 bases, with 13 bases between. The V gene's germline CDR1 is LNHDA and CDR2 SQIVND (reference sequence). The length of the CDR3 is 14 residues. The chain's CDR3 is CASSQRGVTDTQYF. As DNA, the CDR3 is TGTGCCAGTAGCCAGAGAGGGGTAACAGATACGCAGTATTTT.

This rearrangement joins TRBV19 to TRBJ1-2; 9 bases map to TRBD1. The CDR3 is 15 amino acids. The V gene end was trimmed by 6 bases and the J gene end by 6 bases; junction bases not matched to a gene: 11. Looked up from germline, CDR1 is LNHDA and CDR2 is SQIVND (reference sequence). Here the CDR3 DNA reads TGTGCCAGTAGATCAACCGGGACAGGGATTGATGGCTACACCTTC. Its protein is CASRSTGTGIDGYTF.

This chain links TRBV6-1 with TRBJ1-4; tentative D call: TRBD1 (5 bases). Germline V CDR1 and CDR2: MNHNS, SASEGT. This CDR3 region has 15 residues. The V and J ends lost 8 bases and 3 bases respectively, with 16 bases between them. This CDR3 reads CASSPQWGANEKLFF. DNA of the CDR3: TGTGCCAGCTCCCCACAGTGGGGGGCTAATGAAAAACTGTTTTTT.

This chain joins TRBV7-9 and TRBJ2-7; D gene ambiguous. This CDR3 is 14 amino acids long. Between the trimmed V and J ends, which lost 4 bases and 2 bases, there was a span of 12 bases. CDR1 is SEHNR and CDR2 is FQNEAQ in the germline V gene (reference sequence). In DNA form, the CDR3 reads TGTGCCAGCAGCTCACCTTCAGATACCTACGAGCAGTACTTC. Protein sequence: CASSSPSDTYEQYF. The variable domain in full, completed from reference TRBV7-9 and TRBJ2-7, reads DTGVSQNPRHKITKRGQNVTFRCDPISEHNRLYWYRQTLGQGPEFLTYFQNEAQLEKSRLLSDRFSAERPKGSFSTLEIQRTEQGDSAMYLCASSSPSDTYEQYFGPGTRLTVT.

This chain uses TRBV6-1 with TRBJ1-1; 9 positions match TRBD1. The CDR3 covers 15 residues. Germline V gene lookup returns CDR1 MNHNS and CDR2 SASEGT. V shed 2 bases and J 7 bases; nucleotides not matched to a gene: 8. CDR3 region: CASSEIQPGQGEAFF. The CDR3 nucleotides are TGTGCCAGCAGTGAAATCCAACCGGGACAGGGTGAAGCTTTCTTT.

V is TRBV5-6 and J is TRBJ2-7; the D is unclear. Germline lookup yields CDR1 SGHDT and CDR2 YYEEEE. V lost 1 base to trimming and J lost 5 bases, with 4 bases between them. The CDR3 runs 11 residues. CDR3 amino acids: CASSLFNEQYF. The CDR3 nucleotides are TGTGCCAGCAGCTTGTTCAACGAGCAGTACTTC.

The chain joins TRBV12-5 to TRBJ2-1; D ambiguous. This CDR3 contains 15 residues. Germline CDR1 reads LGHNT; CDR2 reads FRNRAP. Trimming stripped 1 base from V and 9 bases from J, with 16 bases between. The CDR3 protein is CASGLGLARSSEQFF. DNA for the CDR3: TGTGCTAGTGGTTTGGGATTAGCTCGATCGAGTGAGCAGTTCTTC.

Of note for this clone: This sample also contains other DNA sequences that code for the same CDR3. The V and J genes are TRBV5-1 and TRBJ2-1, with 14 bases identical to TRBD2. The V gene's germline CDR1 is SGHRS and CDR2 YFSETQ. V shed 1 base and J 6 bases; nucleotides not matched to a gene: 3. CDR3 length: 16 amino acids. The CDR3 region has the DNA TGCGCCAGCAGCTTGCCCGGGACTAGCGGGAGCAATGAGCAGTTCTTC. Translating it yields CASSLPGTSGSNEQFF.

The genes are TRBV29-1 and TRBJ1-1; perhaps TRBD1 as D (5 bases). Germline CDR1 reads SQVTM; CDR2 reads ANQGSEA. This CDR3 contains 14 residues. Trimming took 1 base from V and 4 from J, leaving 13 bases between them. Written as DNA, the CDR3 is TGCAGCGTTGAAGGGCAGCTCGGGGGCACTGAAGCTTTCTTT. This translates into CSVEGQLGGTEAFF.

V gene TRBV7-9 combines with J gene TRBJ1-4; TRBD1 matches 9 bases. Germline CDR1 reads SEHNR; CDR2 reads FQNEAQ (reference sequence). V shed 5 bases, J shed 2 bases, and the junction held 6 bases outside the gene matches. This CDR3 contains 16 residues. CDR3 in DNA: TGTGCCAGCAGCCGAAGGACAGGGGCCACTAATGAAAAACTGTTTTTT. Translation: CASSRRTGATNEKLFF.